The subject of this entry is one T cell receptor beta chain. Antigen: not known. This entry belongs to a study of cytomegalovirus exposure and HLA in healthy donors. The study, taken as a whole, reports: There were reportedly fewer N-insertions in an Asian-associated ancestry cluster than the approximately 630-donor mean, in a later analysis. A later analysis found that most CMV-associated TCR beta chains appeared HLA-restricted. Both high specificity and high sensitivity reportedly marked the classifier's diagnosis of cytomegalovirus status.

CDR1 and CDR2 (germline): MGHDK, SYGVNS. This CDR3 region has 14 residues. V was shortened by 7 bases and J by 6 bases, with 15 bases between the two germline ends. The PCR used 60 Vbeta and 13 Jbeta primers. Clones were sequenced by immunoSEQ multiplex PCR, and TCRdb holds only the in-frame ones, with some missing. In the table there are 120,000 or so clones, roughly three quarters of which are singletons. The receptor was isolated from a man aged 25-45 years in good health and CMV-seropositive. This sequence joins TRBV25-1 and TRBJ1-4, with D possibly matching TRBD1 (5 bases). The sample consisted of PBMCs. CDR3 sequence: CASTSRGPHEKLFF. The CDR3 region has the DNA TGTGCCAGCACCTCAAGGGGCCCTCATGAAAAACTGTTTTTT.